This T cell receptor (beta chain) was sequenced during a study of blood T cell repertoires in COVID-19. Study in general: T cells, B-cell-depleted T cells, or PBMCs supplied cDNA or gDNA.

Per the original methods: Nucleated cell number was recorded as an estimate derived from reference gene primer amplification. Some clones are missing from TCRdb's copy, which holds only in-frame ones; the method was immunoSEQ multiplex PCR. The DNA was the basis for D and trimming; V, J and clone size are from that table. Altogether 300,000 to 450,000 clones are present, about 88% being singletons, with the ten largest covering less than 1.5%. Adults between roughly 18 and 90 years of age took part from 24 US areas. Allocation to cohorts depended on clinical history reported by the participants. The clonotype comes from a woman aged 18-29 years who had recovered from COVID-19. The sample was PBMCs or T cells enriched from blood (not recorded which).

The CDR3, as DNA: TGTGCCAGCAGCCTAGGGACTTCCGACTCACCTATCTACGGCTACACCTTC. The encoded protein is CASSLGTSDSPIYGYTF. The chain employs TRBV3-1 (or the pseudogene TRBV3-2) and TRBJ1-2; a possible D gene is TRBD1 (5 bases). CDR3 size: 17 residues. Germline V lookup: CDR1 LGHDT, CDR2 YNNKEL (reference sequence). Trimming pared 4 bases from V and 8 bases from J, leaving 26 bases between.